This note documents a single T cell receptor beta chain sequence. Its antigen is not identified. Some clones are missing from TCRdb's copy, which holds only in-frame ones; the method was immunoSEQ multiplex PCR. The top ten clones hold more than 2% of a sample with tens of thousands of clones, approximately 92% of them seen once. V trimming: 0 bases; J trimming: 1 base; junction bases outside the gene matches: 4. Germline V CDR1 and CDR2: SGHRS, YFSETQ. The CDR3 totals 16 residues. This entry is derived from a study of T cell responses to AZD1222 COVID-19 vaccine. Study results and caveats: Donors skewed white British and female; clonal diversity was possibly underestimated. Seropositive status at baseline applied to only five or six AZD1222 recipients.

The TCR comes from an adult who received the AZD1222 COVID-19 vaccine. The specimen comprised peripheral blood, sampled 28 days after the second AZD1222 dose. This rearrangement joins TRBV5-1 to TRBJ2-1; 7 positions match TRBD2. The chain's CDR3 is CASSLGASGSYNEQFF. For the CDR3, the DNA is TGCGCCAGCAGCTTGGGAGCTAGCGGATCCTACAATGAGCAGTTCTTC.